Shown below are 12 T cell receptor beta chains from a single sample sequenced in a study of human T cells and chemical hapten exposure. TCRdb independently ran MiXCR on the RACE reads; one entry per CDR3 protein. The table records approximately 370,000 distinct CDR3 sequences, approximately 5% of them present only once. Time point of the sample: pre-sensitization, week 0. Treatment described: therapeutic diphenylcyclopropenone sensitization with weekly scalp DPC. This sample comprised whole blood, obtained in connection with sensitization to the hapten diphenylcyclopropenone (DPC). The receptor set was obtained from a woman younger than 30 with alopecia areata. Some clones in this sample may be carry-over from other donors' samples.

In this sample, this clonotype turned up a few times. The chain combines TRBV7-9 with TRBJ2-4, with TRBD2 matching over 9 bases. This CDR3 region has 16 residues. Germline V CDR1 and CDR2: SEHNR, FQNEAQ (reference sequence). The junction had 9 bases not matched to a gene; V was cut back by 2 bases and J by 7 bases. Here the CDR3 reads CASSLQAGGPRNIQYF. The CDR3 region has the DNA TGTGCCAGCAGCTTACAGGCGGGGGGGCCCCGTAACATTCAGTACTTC.

In its sample, this clonotype was seen many times. The genes are TRBV9 and TRBJ1-1; D possibly corresponds to TRBD1 (6 bases). The germline V and J ends were trimmed by 0 bases and 8 bases, with 14 bases remaining between them. Germline V CDR1 and CDR2: SGDLS, YYNGEE. The CDR3 totals 14 residues. The chain's CDR3 is CASSVDGGNDEAFF. DNA for the CDR3: TGTGCCAGCAGCGTAGACGGGGGCAATGACGAAGCTTTCTTT.

This clonotype was seen only a few times. The J gene is TRBJ2-3, the V gene TRBV20-1; D perhaps matches TRBD2 (5 bases). This CDR3 spans 16 amino acids. CDR1 is DFQATT and CDR2 is SNEGSKA in the germline V gene (reference sequence). The V gene lost 0 bases and the J gene lost 2 bases, with 15 bases spanning the gap. CDR3 protein: CSARDFSQRYTDTQYF. As DNA, the CDR3 is TGCAGTGCTAGAGATTTCTCCCAGCGGTACACAGATACGCAGTATTTT.

This clonotype was seen ten or more times. V usage is TRBV7-2 and J usage is TRBJ1-1, with D perhaps matching TRBD1 (5 bases). CDR1 and CDR2 from the germline V gene are SGHTA and FQGNSA. The CDR3 consists of 15 residues. V dropped 5 bases and J dropped 2 bases, with 15 bases sitting between them. Here the CDR3 reads CASSQQAWGNTEAFF. CDR3 DNA: TGTGCCAGCAGCCAACAGGCATGGGGTAACACTGAAGCTTTCTTT. The full variable domain, completed using reference TRBV7-2 and TRBJ1-1, is GAGVSQSPSNKVTEKGKDVELRCDPISGHTALYWYRQSLGQGLEFLIYFQGNSAPDKSGLPSDRFSAERTGGSVSTLTIQRTQQEDSAVYLCASSQQAWGNTEAFFGQGTRLTVV.

This clonotype was seen repeatedly, ten times or more. V and J are TRBV20-1 and TRBJ2-7, with TRBD2 identical over 12 bases. Germline loops: CDR1 DFQATT, CDR2 SNEGSKA (reference sequence). The CDR3 totals 14 residues. With 5 bases clipped from V and 3 bases from J, the junction kept 5 bases outside the gene matches. The CDR3 sequence: CSAARLAGVYEQYF. The CDR3, as DNA: TGCAGTGCTGCCAGACTAGCGGGGGTCTACGAGCAGTACTTC.

This clonotype was observed at least ten times. The CDR3 spells CASSQMSSAGELFF. As DNA, the CDR3 is TGTGCCAGCAGTCAGATGAGTTCGGCCGGGGAGCTGTTTTTT. V gene TRBV6-5 combines with J gene TRBJ2-2; no clear D gene. Trimming stripped 5 bases from V and 6 bases from J, with 13 bases between. The germline CDR1 and CDR2 sequences are MNHEY and SVGAGI. The CDR3 extends over 14 amino acids.

The rearrangement joins TRBV6-1 to TRBJ1-1, with 7 bases identical to TRBD1. CDR3 length: 15 amino acids. Germline V gene data show CDR1 as MNHNS and CDR2 as SASEGT. V was clipped by 6 bases and J by 6 bases; unmatched bases: 13. The chain's CDR3 is CASRGGVTGIAEAFF. For the CDR3, the DNA is TGTGCCAGCAGGGGGGGGGTGACAGGGATCGCTGAAGCTTTCTTT.

In this sample, this clonotype turned up many times. The chain combines TRBV12-3 or TRBV12-4 with TRBJ1-2; D is perhaps TRBD1 (5 bases). The V and J ends lost 6 bases and 4 bases respectively, with 21 bases between them. The CDR3 spans 16 residues. CDR3 in DNA: TGTGCCAGCAGCCGTGCGCATGGGGGAAGGCTCTATGGCTACACCTTC. It yields the protein CASSRAHGGRLYGYTF.

The rearrangement joins TRBV2 to TRBJ2-2, with D tentatively TRBD1 (5 bases). The germline V gene has CDR1 SNHLY and CDR2 FYNNEI. CDR3 length: 16 amino acids. V was shortened by 1 base and J by 0 bases, with 9 bases between the two germline ends. The CDR3 DNA follows: TGTGCCAGCAGTGAAGGACAGACGGCGAACACCGGGGAGCTGTTTTTT. Its translation is CASSEGQTANTGELFF.

This clonotype has ten or more counts. V is TRBV12-3 or TRBV12-4 and J is TRBJ1-2; D is unresolved. The V and J ends lost 6 bases and 2 bases respectively, with 19 bases between them. The CDR3 sequence is 16 residues long. CDR3 sequence (DNA): TGTGCCAGCAGCTCGCGATCCGAATTCCCAAACTATGGCTACACCTTC. Its translation: CASSSRSEFPNYGYTF.

In this sample, this clonotype turned up a few times. The genes are TRBV3-1 and TRBJ2-1; 8 bases match TRBD2. The CDR3 sequence is 12 residues long. The V and J ends lost 3 bases and 14 bases, in that order; junction bases with no gene match: 6. Germline values: CDR1 LGHDT, CDR2 YNNKEL (reference sequence). CDR3 region: CASSQDGGAKFF. The DNA of the CDR3 is TGTGCCAGCAGCCAGGACGGGGGGGCAAAGTTCTTC.

The sample holds many counts of this clonotype. The chain is built from TRBV12-3 or TRBV12-4 and TRBJ2-4, with D perhaps given as TRBD1 or TRBD2 (5 bases each). CDR3 size: 13 residues. The V and J ends lost 3 bases and 8 bases respectively, with 11 bases between them. CDR3 DNA sequence: TGTGCCAGCAGTTTGGGGGTTAGGGACATTCAGTACTTC. Encoded protein: CASSLGVRDIQYF.